These T cell receptor beta chains were read from a single sample in a study of cytomegalovirus exposure and HLA in healthy donors. Method: immunoSEQ multiplex PCR; TCRdb's copy keeps in-frame clones and lacks some. Of about 190,000 clones in the sample, around 90% were seen once. Sequencing input: PBMCs. The receptors originated from a boy aged 2 to 10 in good health and CMV-seronegative. The CDR3 runs from the conserved cysteine through the conserved F or W. The order of the fields is J gene, D gene, V gene, clone size, CDR3 DNA, CDR3 protein. The D gene is left open where the match is weak. Clone size is given for some rows only: seen once, a few or many times, or a class if the clone is expanded.

TRBJ2-3,TRBD1,TRBV9,-,TGTGCCAGCAGCCCTCGGGACAGTATCGCCCATACGCAGTATTTT,CASSPRDSIAHTQYF
TRBJ2-3,-,TRBV27,-,TGTGCCAGCAGTAGGACATTCAGCACAGATACGCAGTATTTT,CASSRTFSTDTQYF
TRBJ1-4,TRBD1,TRBV6-5,-,TGTGCCAGCAGCTTGACCGGGACAGCCGACGAAAAACTGTTTTTT,CASSLTGTADEKLFF
TRBJ2-3,TRBD2,TRBV27,-,TGTGCCAGCAGTTTACTGAACTTCGGGGGGGCCGGAGATACGCAGTATTTT,CASSLLNFGGAGDTQYF
TRBJ1-2,-,TRBV19,-,TGTGCCAGTAGTCCCCCGGTGGGGGGAAAGAATGGCTACACCTTC,CASSPPVGGKNGYTF
TRBJ1-5,TRBD1,TRBV5-6,-,TGTGCCAGCAGCTTGGGCGGCAGGGGGGATCAGCCCCAGCATTTT,CASSLGGRGDQPQHF
TRBJ2-1,-,TRBV27,-,TGTGCCAGCAGTTTAGGAGAAAATGAGCAGTTCTTC,CASSLGENEQFF
TRBJ1-6,TRBD1,TRBV4-2,-,TGTGCCAGCAGCCAGAAGCCGGGACAGCAGGGTTCACCCCTCCACTTT,CASSQKPGQQGSPLHF
TRBJ2-3,-,TRBV29-1,once,TGCAGCGTTGTTACTCGTACGCAGTATTTT,CSVVTRTQYF
TRBJ2-5,TRBD1,TRBV30,-,TGTGCCTGGGCCCTCTCAGGGGGCTTGGAGACCCAGTACTTC,CAWALSGGLETQYF
TRBJ2-7,TRBD1,TRBV6-5,-,TGTGCCAGCAGTTACTCGACCCAGGGGGTTCCCTACGAGCAGTACTTC,CASSYSTQGVPYEQYF
TRBJ1-1,-,TRBV19,-,TGTGCCAGTAGTGTAGGGAGGACTGAAGCTTTCTTT,CASSVGRTEAFF
TRBJ2-3,-,TRBV29-1,-,TGCAGCGTGAGGGTAGGATACACAGATACGCAGTATTTT,CSVRVGYTDTQYF
TRBJ1-2,TRBD1,TRBV30,-,TGTGCCTGGAGTCAGACAGGGGACTATGGCTACACCTTC,CAWSQTGDYGYTF
TRBJ2-7,-,TRBV2,-,TGTGCCAGCAGTGGGACAGCCTTCTACGAGCAGTACTTC,CASSGTAFYEQYF
TRBJ2-1,TRBD2,TRBV7-8,-,TGTGCCAGCAGGGGCGATCTAGCGGAACAGTTCTTC,CASRGDLAEQFF
TRBJ2-7,-,TRBV5-5,-,TGTGCCAGCAGCGAAGGTGTGGGGCTCTTCCACGAGCAGTACTTC,CASSEGVGLFHEQYF
TRBJ1-1,-,TRBV29-1,-,TGCAGCGGTGGACACTCGAACACTGAAGCTTTCTTT,CSGGHSNTEAFF
TRBJ1-2,-,TRBV7-9,-,TGTGCCAGCAGCTCGTCTTCTCCCCAGGGAGGATATGGCTACACCTTC,CASSSSSPQGGYGYTF
TRBJ2-7,TRBD1,TRBV28,-,TGTGCCAGCAGAACAGGGGGAATAAGAGGCGAGCAGTACTTC,CASRTGGIRGEQYF
TRBJ2-7,TRBD2,TRBV29-1,-,TGCAGCGTGAGCGGGACTATCTCCTACGAGCAGTACTTC,CSVSGTISYEQYF
TRBJ1-5,-,TRBV5-3,-,TGTGCCAGAAGCCGGAGACCGGCGCCGGGTGGCAATCAGCCCCAGCATTTT,CARSRRPAPGGNQPQHF
TRBJ2-3,-,TRBV27,-,TGTGCCACCCTAAGCCGGGCAGATACGCAGTATTTT,CATLSRADTQYF
TRBJ2-7,-,TRBV2,-,TGTGCCAGCAAGGAGCGTACCTACGAGCAGTACTTC,CASKERTYEQYF
TRBJ2-7,TRBD1,TRBV7-9,-,TGTGCCAGCAGCTTCGGACAGGGGGCTTTTTTCGAGCAGTACTTC,CASSFGQGAFFEQYF
TRBJ2-5,-,TRBV7-2,-,TGTGCCAGCAGCTTACTGGCGTTCGGGGTTCGTTTTCCTCGGGAGACCCAGTACTTC,CASSLLAFGVRFPRETQYF
TRBJ2-3,TRBD2,TRBV5-1,-,TGCGCCAGCAGTGTAGCGGGGGGGGAGATAGATACGCAGTATTTT,CASSVAGGEIDTQYF
TRBJ2-7,-,TRBV7-9,-,TGTGCCAGCAGCCCGGGGGGGACAGGGCATTCCGAGCAGTACTTC,CASSPGGTGHSEQYF
TRBJ1-3,-,TRBV15,-,TGTGCCACCAGCACATCAAACAGGGATTATGGAAACACCATATATTTT,CATSTSNRDYGNTIYF
TRBJ2-7,-,TRBV6-1,-,TGTGCCAGCAGTTTGACTCCACCGCGATTCTACGAGCAGTACTTC,CASSLTPPRFYEQYF
TRBJ2-7,TRBD1,TRBV2,-,TGTGCCACTTCCGGGACAGGGGACTACGAGCAGTACTTC,CATSGTGDYEQYF
TRBJ1-4,-,TRBV18,-,TGTGCCAGTGCAGGGGCCAATAATGAAAAACTGTTTTTT,CASAGANNEKLFF
TRBJ1-2,-,TRBV5-4,-,TGTGCCAGCAGCTTGGGACACAACTATGGCTACACCTTC,CASSLGHNYGYTF
TRBJ2-1,TRBD1,TRBV9,once,TGTGCCAGCAGCGTAGATGGACAGGGGTCCTACAATGAGCAGTTCTTC,CASSVDGQGSYNEQFF
TRBJ1-1,TRBD1,TRBV9,-,TGTGCCAGCAGCTCAAGGGACAGCACTGAAGCTTTCTTT,CASSSRDSTEAFF
TRBJ1-2,TRBD1,TRBV12-5,once,TGTGCTAGTGGTTCTGGACAGGGCGACGGCTACACCTTC,CASGSGQGDGYTF
TRBJ1-3,TRBD1,TRBV11-3,-,TGTGCCAGCAGCACTATACAGGGGCACGGAAACACCATATATTTT,CASSTIQGHGNTIYF
TRBJ1-5,-,TRBV25-1,-,TGTGCCAGCAGTGACGGAGGCCACAATCAGCCCCAGCATTTT,CASSDGGHNQPQHF
TRBJ1-4,-,TRBV20-1,-,TGCAGTGCTAGGAGAAATGAAAAACTGTTTTTT,CSARRNEKLFF
TRBJ1-1,-,TRBV19,-,TGTGCCAGTAGTCTTTTTGGGGGGTCGGGTAGTGAAGCTTTCTTT,CASSLFGGSGSEAFF
TRBJ2-1,-,TRBV7-9,-,TGTTCCAGCACGAAGGGGAATGAGCAGTTCTTC,CSSTKGNEQFF